These 14 T cell receptor beta chains originate from one sample sequenced in a study of T cell repertoires in cytomegalovirus infection. A single record per CDR3 protein comes from TCRdb applying MiXCR to the reads. This table holds roughly 700,000 distinct CDR3 sequences, roughly a third found once. What these receptors recognize is not known. Specimen: cultured PBMCs, collected from culture after CMV antigen stimulation. Receptors originate from a human donor in good health (CMV status not recorded). Some clones in this sample may be carry-over from other donors' samples.

This clonotype was counted at least ten times. DNA for the CDR3: TGTGCCAGCAGCTTGGGTCTGTCTAGCGGGGGGTCTACGCAGTATTTT. It codes for CASSLGLSSGGSTQYF. J is TRBJ2-3 and V is TRBV7-2, with 11 bases lining up with TRBD2. CDR3 length: 16 residues. Trimming took 3 bases from V and 8 from J; bases not matched to a gene: 10. CDR1 and CDR2 (germline): SGHTA, FQGNSA.

V and J are TRBV10-3 and TRBJ2-7; 11 nucleotides line up with TRBD1. The V gene's germline CDR1 is ENHRY and CDR2 SYGVKD. The J segment lost 3 bases and the V segment lost 6 bases, leaving 4 bases of the junction unmatched. This CDR3 spans 14 amino acids. The CDR3, as DNA: TGTGCCATCAGCACCGGGACAGGGGGCTACGAGCAGTACTTC. It translates to CAISTGTGGYEQYF.

This chain's CDR3 is CASRQKTGGNTEAFF. CDR3 DNA: TGTGCCAGCAGACAAAAGACAGGGGGGAACACTGAAGCTTTCTTT. This chain uses TRBV2 with TRBJ1-1; 9 bases fit TRBD1. The CDR3 contains 15 residues. The trim removed 6 bases at V and 1 base at J, leaving 6 bases unmatched. The germline CDR1 and CDR2 sequences are SNHLY and FYNNEI.

This clonotype occurred a few times. In nucleotides, the CDR3 is TGTGCCAGCAGCTTAGGTTACGGGGGCACTGAAGCTTTCTTT. Translation: CASSLGYGGTEAFF. The chain has TRBV7-6 and TRBJ1-1; possibly TRBD1 for D (5 bases). V shed 1 base and J shed 4 bases, with 10 bases lying between them. This CDR3 comprises 14 residues. Per the germline V gene, CDR1 is SGHVS and CDR2 is FNYEAQ.

In its sample, this clonotype was seen a few times. The V call is TRBV18, the J call TRBJ2-7, with D possibly called TRBD1 or TRBD2 (6 bases each). V was shortened by 5 bases and J by 2 bases, with 13 bases between the two germline ends. CDR1 KGHSH and CDR2 LQKENI come from the germline V gene. This CDR3 is 14 amino acids long. The CDR3 is CASSRTGAAYEQYF. CDR3 nucleotide sequence: TGTGCCAGCTCAAGAACGGGGGCTGCCTACGAGCAGTACTTC.

The V gene is TRBV6-2 or TRBV6-3, the J gene TRBJ2-2; 12 bases match TRBD2. Germline trimming cut 5 bases from V and 3 bases from J; bases unmatched to any gene: 10. The CDR3 is 18 residues long. In germline, CDR1 is MNHEY, CDR2 SVGEGT. DNA for the CDR3: TGTGCCAGCAGTGGGACTAGCGGGCTAAGGGGGGACACCGGGGAGCTGTTTTTT. Its protein product is CASSGTSGLRGDTGELFF.

This clonotype was found a few times. The V gene is TRBV25-1, the J gene TRBJ1-1; perhaps TRBD1 as D (6 bases). The CDR3 has 15 residues. The ends were cut back, 2 bases at V and 10 bases at J, with 20 bases in the middle. Looked up from germline, CDR1 is MGHDK and CDR2 is SYGVNS. DNA for the CDR3: TGTGCCAGCAGTGAAAACGGGGGCGCATACAGCGGAGCTTTCTTT. It codes for CASSENGGAYSGAFF.

The V and J genes are TRBV28 and TRBJ2-7; the match to TRBD1 covers 10 bases. Per the germline V gene, CDR1 is MDHEN and CDR2 is SYDVKM. Trimming cost V 6 bases and J 6 bases; bases outside gene matches: 5. The CDR3 sequence is 13 residues long. The CDR3 nucleotides are TGTGCCAGCAGAAGGACAGGGGGGTTCGAGCAGTACTTC. Its translation: CASRRTGGFEQYF. The whole variable domain, remainder taken from reference TRBV28 and TRBJ2-7, is DVKVTQSSRYLVKRTGEKVFLECVQDMDHENMFWYRQDPGLGLRLIYFSYDVKMKEKGDIPEGYSVSREKKERFSLILESASTNQTSMYLCASRRTGGFEQYFGPGTRLTVT.

The CDR3 sequence: CATGRDPSYEQYF. The CDR3 region has the DNA TGTGCCACCGGGCGGGACCCCTCCTACGAGCAGTACTTC. This sequence joins TRBV6-2 or TRBV6-3 and TRBJ2-7; TRBD2 might be the D (6 bases). CDR1 is MNHEY, CDR2 SVGEGT, per germline. The CDR3 runs 13 residues. Trimming took 10 bases from V and 0 from J, leaving 13 bases between them.

This clonotype was picked up one time. The chain carries TRBV28 and TRBJ1-2; D not certain. V dropped 6 bases and J dropped 4 bases, with 9 bases sitting between them. Germline values: CDR1 MDHEN, CDR2 SYDVKM. This CDR3 is 12 amino acids long. CDR3 amino acids: CASRGAPYGYTF. CDR3 bases: TGTGCCAGCAGGGGTGCTCCCTATGGCTACACCTTC.

This clonotype was seen at least ten times. J is TRBJ1-3 and V is TRBV7-2; D ambiguous. Trimming removed 5 bases from V and 5 bases from J, with 7 bases in between. CDR1 and CDR2 (germline): SGHTA, FQGNSA. The CDR3 runs to 12 residues. The CDR3 is CASSPDRNTIYF. The CDR3 DNA reads TGTGCCAGCAGCCCGGATAGAAACACCATATATTTT.

This chain joins TRBV9 and TRBJ2-3, with 8 bases fitting TRBD2. The V gene end was trimmed by 5 bases and the J gene end by 8 bases; junction bases not matched to a gene: 16. Germline V CDR1 and CDR2: SGDLS, YYNGEE. The CDR3 is 16 residues long. The CDR3 sequence is CASRRSGGPMTGTQYF. Written as DNA, the CDR3 is TGTGCCAGCAGGAGGAGCGGGGGCCCTATGACCGGTACGCAGTATTTT.

The CDR3 spells CASSTLDSNQPQHF. The DNA for the CDR3 is TGTGCCAGCAGCACTTTAGATAGCAATCAGCCCCAGCATTTT. V usage is TRBV7-9 and J usage is TRBJ1-5; D uncertain. The CDR3 contains 14 residues. The V gene's germline CDR1 is SEHNR and CDR2 FQNEAQ (reference sequence). V gave up 5 bases and J gave up 0 bases, with 8 bases separating them.

This clonotype was recorded once. The V and J genes are TRBV11-2 and TRBJ2-3; TRBD2 matches 10 bases. The germline V gene encodes CDR1 SGHAT and CDR2 FQNNGV. Trimming at V came to 3 bases and at J to 3 bases, leaving 6 bases not matched to a gene. The CDR3 loop spans 16 amino acids. In DNA form, the CDR3 reads TGTGCCAGCAGCTTCCTTGAGCGGGGGGGAACAGATACGCAGTATTTT. This encodes CASSFLERGGTDTQYF.